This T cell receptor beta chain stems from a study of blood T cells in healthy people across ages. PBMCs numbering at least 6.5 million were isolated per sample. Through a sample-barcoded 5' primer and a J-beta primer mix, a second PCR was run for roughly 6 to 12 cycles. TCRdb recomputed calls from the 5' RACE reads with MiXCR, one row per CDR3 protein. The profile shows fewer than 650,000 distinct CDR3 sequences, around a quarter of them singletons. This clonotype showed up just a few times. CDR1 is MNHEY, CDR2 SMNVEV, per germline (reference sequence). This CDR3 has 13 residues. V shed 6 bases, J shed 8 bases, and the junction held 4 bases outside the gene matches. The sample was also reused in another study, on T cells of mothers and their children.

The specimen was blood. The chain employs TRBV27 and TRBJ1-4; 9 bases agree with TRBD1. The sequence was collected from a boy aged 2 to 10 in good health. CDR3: CASRGQGYEKLFF. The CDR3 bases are TGTGCCAGCAGAGGACAGGGGTACGAAAAACTGTTTTTT.